This T cell receptor (beta chain) was identified in a study of T cell repertoires in cytomegalovirus infection. Overall study: An indication of both CMV infection and matching HLA type came from public TCR beta signatures.

For this clonotype: Its target is unknown.

Study conclusions and caveats: The study identified carriers of CMV plus the relevant HLA from cumulative public TCR beta family frequency. HLA-C-restricted, CMV-specific TCR beta clonotypes were dominant ex vivo.

Each CDR3 protein is one row after TCRdb ran MiXCR on the reads. This sample has around 500,000 distinct CDR3 sequences; about two fifths occur once, and the top ten carry around 45%. This receptor was identified in a human donor in good health (CMV status not recorded). Some clones in this sample may be carry-over from other donors' samples. Source: cultured PBMCs, taken from culture after CMV antigen stimulation.

The CDR3 sequence is CATRARGVEQGLLGNTEAFF. The CDR3 DNA sequence: TGTGCCACCAGGGCCCGTGGCGTAGAACAGGGGCTTCTGGGGAACACTGAAGCTTTCTTT. The chain joins TRBV10-3 to TRBJ1-1; 7 nucleotides align to TRBD1. Germline assignment: CDR1 ENHRY and CDR2 SYGVKD. J gave up 1 base and V 10 bases, and 27 bases lay outside the gene matches. The CDR3 loop spans 20 amino acids.